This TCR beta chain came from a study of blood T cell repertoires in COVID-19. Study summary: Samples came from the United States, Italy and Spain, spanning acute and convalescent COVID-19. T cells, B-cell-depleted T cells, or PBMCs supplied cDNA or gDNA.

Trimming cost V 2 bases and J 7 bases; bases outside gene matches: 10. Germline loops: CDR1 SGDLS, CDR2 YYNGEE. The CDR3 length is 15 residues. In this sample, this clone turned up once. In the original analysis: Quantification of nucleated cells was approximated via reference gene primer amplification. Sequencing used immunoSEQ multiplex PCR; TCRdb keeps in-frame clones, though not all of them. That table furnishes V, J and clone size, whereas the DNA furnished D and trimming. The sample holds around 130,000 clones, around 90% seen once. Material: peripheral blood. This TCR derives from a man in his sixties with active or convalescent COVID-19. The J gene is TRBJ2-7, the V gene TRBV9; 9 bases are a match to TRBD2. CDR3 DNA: TGTGCCAGCAGCGTCTTAGCGGGAGCGTCGGGAGAGCAGTACTTC. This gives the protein CASSVLAGASGEQYF.